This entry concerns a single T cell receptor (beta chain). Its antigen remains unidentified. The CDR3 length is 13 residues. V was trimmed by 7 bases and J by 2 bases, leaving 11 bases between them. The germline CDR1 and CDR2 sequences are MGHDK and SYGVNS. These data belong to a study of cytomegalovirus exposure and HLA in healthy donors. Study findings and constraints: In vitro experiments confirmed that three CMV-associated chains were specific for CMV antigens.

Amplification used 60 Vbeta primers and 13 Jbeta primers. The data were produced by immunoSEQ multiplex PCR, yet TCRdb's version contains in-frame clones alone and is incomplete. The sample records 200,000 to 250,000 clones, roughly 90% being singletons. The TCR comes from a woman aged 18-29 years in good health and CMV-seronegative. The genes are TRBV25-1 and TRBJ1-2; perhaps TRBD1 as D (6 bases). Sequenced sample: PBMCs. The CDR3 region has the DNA TGTGCCAGCACGGCAGGGGCGAACTATGGCTACACCTTC. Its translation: CASTAGANYGYTF.